The present T cell receptor beta chain was sequenced within a study of T cells in Graves' hyperthyroidism and ophthalmopathy. Researchers took RNA transcripts and amplified the TCR beta CDR3 regions from them. The HTBI primer set served for first-round RT-PCR of the TCR CDR3. From the multiplex PCR reads, TCRdb called clonotypes with MiXCR, one entry per CDR3 protein. Among roughly 500,000 distinct CDR3 sequences listed, 40% to 50% were seen once. This CDR3 comprises 15 residues. Germline CDR1 and CDR2: SGHRS and YFSETQ. The trim removed 1 base at V and 1 base at J, leaving 4 bases unmatched. The receptor was isolated from an adult woman with Graves' disease, either hyperthyroidism or ophthalmopathy (not recorded which). Specimen: peripheral blood or thyroid tissue (not recorded which). This chain uses TRBV5-1 with TRBJ2-7, with TRBD2 matching over 8 bases. CDR3 protein: CASSLYPSGSYEQYF. In DNA, the CDR3 is TGCGCCAGCAGCTTGTACCCTAGCGGGTCCTACGAGCAGTACTTC. The complete variable domain, with remaining parts taken from reference TRBV5-1 and TRBJ2-7, reads KAGVTQTPRYLIKTRGQQVTLSCSPISGHRSVSWYQQTPGQGLQFLFEYFSETQRNKGNFPGRFSGRQFSNSRSEMNVSTLELGDSALYLCASSLYPSGSYEQYFGPGTRLTVT.